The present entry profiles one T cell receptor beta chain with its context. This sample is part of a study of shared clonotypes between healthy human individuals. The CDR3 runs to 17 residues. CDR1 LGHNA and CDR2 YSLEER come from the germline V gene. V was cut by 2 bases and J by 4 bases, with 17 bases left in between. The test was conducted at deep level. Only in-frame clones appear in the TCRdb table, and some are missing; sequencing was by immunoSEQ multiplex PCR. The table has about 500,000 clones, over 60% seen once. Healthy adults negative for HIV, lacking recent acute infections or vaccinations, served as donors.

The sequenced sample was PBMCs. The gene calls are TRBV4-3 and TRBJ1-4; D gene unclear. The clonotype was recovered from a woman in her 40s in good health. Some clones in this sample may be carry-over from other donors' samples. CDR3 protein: CASSQPDNGPLNEKLFF. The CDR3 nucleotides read TGCGCCAGCAGCCAACCCGACAATGGTCCTCTTAATGAAAAACTGTTTTTT.